This is a list of T cell receptor beta chains from one sample in a study of T cells in Graves' hyperthyroidism and ophthalmopathy. TCRdb reanalysed the multiplex PCR reads using MiXCR and keeps one entry per CDR3 protein. The data contain about 290,000 distinct CDR3 sequences, about an eighth of them singletons. Sequenced input: blood. Every receptor here comes from a woman younger than 45 with Graves' hyperthyroidism that later progressed to Graves' ophthalmopathy. Each CDR3 is given with its conserved first and last residue. Each record gives: clone size, J gene, D gene, V gene, CDR3 DNA, CDR3 protein. The D gene is left open where the match is weak. Clone size, where shown, is once, few, many, or a class for clones that have expanded.

many | TRBJ2-1 | TRBD2 | TRBV10-3 | TGTGCCATCAGTGAGTCACTAGCGGGCTCCTTCTTGGGTGAGCAGTTCTTC | CAISESLAGSFLGEQFF
. | TRBJ1-2 | . | TRBV4-1 | TGCGCCAGCAGCCAAGATACGTCAGGATACTATGGCTACACCTTC | CASSQDTSGYYGYTF
many | TRBJ2-1 | TRBD2 | TRBV7-9 | TGTGCCAGCAGCCTCAGCGGGAACTACAATGAGCAGTTCTTC | CASSLSGNYNEQFF
many | TRBJ1-5 | . | TRBV28 | TGTGCCAGCATGGGAGGTTGGAGTCAGCCCCAGCATTTT | CASMGGWSQPQHF
many | TRBJ1-3 | . | TRBV7-2 | TGTGCCAGCAGCTTAGCGCTCCCAGGGAGCACCATATATTTT | CASSLALPGSTIYF
many | TRBJ1-1 | . | TRBV30 | TGTGCCTGGAGTAAGGGGCAGGGGCGGTCAGAAGCTTTCTTT | CAWSKGQGRSEAFF
. | TRBJ1-4 | TRBD1 | TRBV29-1 | TGCAGCGTGGGAGGGGGACAGATAAATGAAAAACTGTTTTTT | CSVGGGQINEKLFF
many | TRBJ2-5 | TRBD2 | TRBV12-3/TRBV12-4 | TGTGCCAGCAGTTTAGAGGGGACTAGACAAGAGACCCAGTACTTC | CASSLEGTRQETQYF
many | TRBJ2-4 | . | TRBV28 | TGTGCCAGCAGTTTCAGTAATCAGGGCAAAAACATTCAGTACTTC | CASSFSNQGKNIQYF
few | TRBJ1-6 | . | TRBV4-2 | TGTGCCAGCAGCCAAGATCTAAACAACTCACCCCTCCACTTT | CASSQDLNNSPLHF
. | TRBJ2-7 | . | TRBV11-2 | TGTGCCAGCACCACGTTCGGGGCTCCCTACGAGCAGTACTTC | CASTTFGAPYEQYF